This T cell receptor (beta chain) was sequenced in a study of cytomegalovirus exposure and HLA in healthy donors. Study as a whole: Some 85 million unique TCRs from HLA-typed donors were held in an early data release.

The primer mix had 60 Vbeta and 13 Jbeta primers. The protocol was immunoSEQ multiplex PCR, while the TCRdb copy is restricted to in-frame clones and leaves out a portion. The repertoire holds 180,000 or so clones, with roughly 75% as singletons. Regarding the study as a whole: The availability of immune exposure information extended only to CMV serostatus. Earlier analysis found most TCR beta V segments productive about 87% or about 30% of the time. In a later analysis, several top co-occurrence clusters appeared linked to parvovirus B19, influenza, CMV and Epstein-Barr virus.

Turning to this clone: Its antigen is unknown.

V lost 4 bases and J 0 bases, leaving 16 bases between the germline ends. Per the germline V gene, CDR1 is KGHSH and CDR2 is LQKENI. The CDR3 loop spans 17 amino acids. V is TRBV18 and J is TRBJ1-3, with D unclear. The TCR was taken from a woman in her thirties or forties in good health and CMV-seropositive. The specimen was PBMCs. The CDR3 bases are TGTGCCAGCTCACTTGGTCGAGACCGAGGCTCTGGAAACACCATATATTTT. This codes for CASSLGRDRGSGNTIYF.